These T cell receptor beta chains were read from a single sample in a study of T cell responses to AZD1222 COVID-19 vaccine. Sequencing used immunoSEQ multiplex PCR; TCRdb keeps in-frame clones, though not all of them. The data hold 150,000 to 200,000 clones, with about 90% observed a single time. The starting material was peripheral blood, obtained 28 days after the second AZD1222 dose. Source of these receptors: an adult who received the AZD1222 COVID-19 vaccine. Both conserved end residues are part of each CDR3. The D gene is left open where the match is weak. Only some rows state a clone size, as once, few, many or a class for expanded clones.

>TRBV3-1/TRBV3-2|TRBJ2-7|-|13|-
CASSQKPKGEQYF
TGTGCCAGCAGCCAAAAACCGAAGGGGGAGCAGTACTTC
>TRBV7-8|TRBJ2-1|-|17|TRBD2
CASSFVSGRSSYNEQFF
TGTGCCAGCAGCTTTGTTAGCGGGAGAAGCTCCTACAATGAGCAGTTCTTC
>TRBV5-4|TRBJ1-1|once|13|-
CASSLAGNTEAFF
TGTGCCAGCAGCTTGGCAGGGAACACTGAAGCTTTCTTT
>TRBV24-1|TRBJ2-2|-|16|-
CATSLASVLNTGELFF
TGTGCCACCAGTTTGGCTAGCGTCCTGAACACCGGGGAGCTGTTTTTT
>TRBV6-5|TRBJ2-5|-|14|-
CASRTSDSGETQYF
TGTGCCAGCAGGACCTCGGACAGTGGAGAGACCCAGTACTTC
>TRBV7-3|TRBJ2-2|-|15|-
CASSLTPVGTGELFF
TGTGCCAGCAGCCTCACCCCCGTAGGCACCGGGGAGCTGTTTTTT
>TRBV5-6|TRBJ2-4|-|15|-
CASSRDSGLGNIQYF
TGTGCCAGCAGCCGGGACAGCGGGCTTGGGAACATTCAGTACTTC
>TRBV10-3|TRBJ2-7|once|15|-
CAISVGQEVYREQYF
TGTGCCATCAGTGTAGGGCAGGAGGTCTACCGCGAGCAGTACTTC
>TRBV19|TRBJ2-2|few|17|TRBD2
CASSIDPAGGGTGELFF
TGTGCCAGTAGTATAGACCCAGCGGGGGGTGGAACCGGGGAGCTGTTTTTT
>TRBV5-1|TRBJ1-1|-|14|-
CASSLGSEQHEAFF
TGCGCCAGCAGCTTGGGATCGGAACAACACGAAGCTTTCTTT
>TRBV7-9|TRBJ1-2|once|12|-
CASSQSNYGYTF
TGTGCCAGCAGCCAATCTAACTATGGCTACACCTTC
>TRBV5-1|TRBJ2-5|-|15|-
CASSLGGLNQETQYF
TGCGCCAGCAGCTTGGGAGGTCTTAACCAAGAGACCCAGTACTTC
>TRBV16|TRBJ1-2|-|14|-
CASSQSWQDYGYTF
TGTGCCAGCAGCCAATCGTGGCAGGACTATGGCTACACCTTC
>TRBV3-1/TRBV3-2|TRBJ2-1|-|14|TRBD1
CASSPRDRGNEQFF
TGTGCCAGCAGCCCCCGGGACAGGGGTAATGAGCAGTTCTTC
>TRBV29-1|TRBJ2-1|-|12|TRBD1
CSAWGQGVEQFF
TGCAGCGCATGGGGACAGGGGGTTGAGCAGTTCTTC
>TRBV30|TRBJ2-5|-|13|-
CAWTPGFGETQYF
TGTGCCTGGACTCCAGGGTTTGGGGAGACCCAGTACTTC
>TRBV9|TRBJ2-2|-|16|TRBD2
CASSVRLAGGTGELFF
TGTGCCAGCAGCGTGCGACTAGCGGGGGGTACCGGGGAGCTGTTTTTT
>TRBV6-5|TRBJ2-3|-|15|TRBD2
CASRDPGLAPDTQYF
TGTGCCAGCAGGGACCCGGGACTAGCCCCAGATACGCAGTATTTT
>TRBV7-8|TRBJ1-1|few|15|TRBD1
CASSERDSTNTEAFF
TGTGCCAGCAGCGAAAGGGACAGCACGAACACTGAAGCTTTCTTT
>TRBV19|TRBJ1-3|-|14|-
CASTSGDSGNTIYF
TGTGCCAGTACCTCCGGTGACTCTGGAAACACCATATATTTT
>TRBV7-9|TRBJ2-2|-|16|TRBD1
CASSLAGDRGPGELFF
TGTGCCAGCAGCTTAGCGGGGGACAGGGGTCCCGGGGAGCTGTTTTTT
>TRBV10-3|TRBJ2-2|few|14|-
CAISGRLSGGELFF
TGTGCCATCAGTGGACGGCTTTCAGGCGGGGAGCTGTTTTTT
>TRBV25-1|TRBJ2-7|-|13|-
CASSRGGAYEQYF
TGTGCCAGCAGCAGGGGGGGGGCCTACGAGCAGTACTTC
>TRBV7-9|TRBJ1-5|-|13|-
CASSLAAGQPQHF
TGTGCCAGCAGCTTAGCGGCGGGTCAGCCCCAGCATTTT
>TRBV5-6|TRBJ2-7|-|15|-
CASSLVGRGDYEQYF
TGTGCCAGCAGCTTGGTAGGTCGGGGTGACTACGAGCAGTACTTC
>TRBV7-2|TRBJ2-1|-|11|TRBD2
CASSPGLVPFF
TGTGCCAGCAGCCCAGGACTAGTTCCGTTCTTC
>TRBV3-1/TRBV3-2|TRBJ1-6|once|16|-
CASSQGGEGYNSPLHF
TGTGCCAGCAGCCAAGGGGGGGAAGGCTATAATTCACCCCTCCACTTT